These T cell receptor beta chains were read from a single sample in a study of CD8 T cells in Susac syndrome. TCRdb reprocessed the immunoSEQ multiplex PCR reads with MiXCR, giving one entry per CDR3 protein. The data hold under 300,000 distinct CDR3 sequences, with 90% to 97% observed a single time. The sequencing sample was made of CD4+ T cells from PBMCs. The source of these receptors is a human donor with Susac syndrome. The CDR3 runs from the conserved cysteine through the conserved F or W.

v_gene	len	j_gene	CDR3aa
TRBV15	13	TRBJ2-4	CATSGRALDIQYF
TRBV20-1	12	TRBJ2-1	CSARGYSFGQFF
TRBV5-1	16	TRBJ2-5	CASSVTGTSGRQPLNF
TRBV10-3	13	TRBJ1-1	CAIRGSLNTEAFF
TRBV28	13	TRBJ1-1	CASSSAPGGRAIF
TRBV20-1	14	TRBJ2-5	CSAVTSGKVGTQYF
TRBV14	12	TRBJ2-1	CASSRWDHEQFF
TRBV20-1	12	TRBJ2-7	CSASTPSGEQYF
TRBV20-1	17	TRBJ1-2	CSARGTQGQGTYYGYTF
TRBV29-1	13	TRBJ1-2	CSAKGRDNYGYTF
TRBV2	14	TRBJ1-5	CASSRQGAGQPQHF
TRBV7-3	15	TRBJ2-5	CASSLLAGTQETQYF
TRBV4-1	16	TRBJ1-1	CASSQGRTGLNTEAFF
TRBV5-1	15	TRBJ1-1	CASSLRSVGNTEAFF
TRBV12-3/TRBV12-4	13	TRBJ2-5	CASSLGNQETQYF